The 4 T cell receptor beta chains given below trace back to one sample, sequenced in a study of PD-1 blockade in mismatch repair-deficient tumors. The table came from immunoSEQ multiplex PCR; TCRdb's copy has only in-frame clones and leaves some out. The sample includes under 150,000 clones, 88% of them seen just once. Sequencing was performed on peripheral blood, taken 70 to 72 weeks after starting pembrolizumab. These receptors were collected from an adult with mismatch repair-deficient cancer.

This CDR3 is CSVHTGAPEAFF. In DNA, the CDR3 is TGCAGCGTTCATACAGGGGCCCCTGAAGCTTTCTTT. The chain links TRBV29-1 to TRBJ1-1; 7 bases line up with TRBD1. J lost 6 bases, V lost 5 bases, and 6 bases had no gene match. Per germline, CDR1 SQVTM and CDR2 ANQGSEA. The CDR3 consists of 12 residues.

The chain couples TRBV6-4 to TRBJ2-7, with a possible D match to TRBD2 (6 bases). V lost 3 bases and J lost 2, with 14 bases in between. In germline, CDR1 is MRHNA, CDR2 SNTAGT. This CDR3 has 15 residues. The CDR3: CASSEGRRDAYEQYF. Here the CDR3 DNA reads TGTGCCAGCAGTGAAGGGAGGCGGGACGCCTACGAGCAGTACTTC.

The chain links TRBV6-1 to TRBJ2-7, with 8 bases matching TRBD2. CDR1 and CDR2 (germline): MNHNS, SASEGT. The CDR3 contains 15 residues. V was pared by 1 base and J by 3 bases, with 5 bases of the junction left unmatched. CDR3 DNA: TGTGCCAGCAGTGAAGAAACTAGCGGATACTACGAGCAGTACTTC. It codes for CASSEETSGYYEQYF.

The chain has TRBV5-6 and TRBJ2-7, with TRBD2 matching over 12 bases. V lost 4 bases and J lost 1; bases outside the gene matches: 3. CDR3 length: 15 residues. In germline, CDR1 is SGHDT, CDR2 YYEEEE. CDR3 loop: CASSRTSGRSYEQYF. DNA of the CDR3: TGTGCCAGCAGCCGTACTAGCGGGAGGTCCTACGAGCAGTACTTC.